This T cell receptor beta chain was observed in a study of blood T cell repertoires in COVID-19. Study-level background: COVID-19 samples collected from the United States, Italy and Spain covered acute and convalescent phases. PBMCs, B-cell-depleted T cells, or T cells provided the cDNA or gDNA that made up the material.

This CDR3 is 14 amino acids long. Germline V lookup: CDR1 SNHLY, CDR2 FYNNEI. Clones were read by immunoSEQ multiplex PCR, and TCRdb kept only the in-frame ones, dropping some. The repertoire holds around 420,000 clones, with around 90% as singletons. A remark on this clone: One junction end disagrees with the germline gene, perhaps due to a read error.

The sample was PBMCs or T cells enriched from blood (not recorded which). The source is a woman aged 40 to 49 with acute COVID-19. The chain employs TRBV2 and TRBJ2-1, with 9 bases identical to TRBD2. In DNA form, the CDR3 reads TGTGCCAGCAGAAGCGGGGGGCCCTACGATGAGCAGTTCTTC. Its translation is CASRSGGPYDEQFF.